This T cell receptor beta chain was sequenced for a study of blood T cell repertoires in COVID-19. The wider study: The study drew acute and convalescent COVID-19 samples from the United States, Italy and Spain. T cells, B-cell-depleted T cells, or PBMCs provided the cDNA or gDNA that served as material.

As handled by the study authors: For nucleated cells, counts were estimated from reference gene primer amplification. TCRdb's copy holds only in-frame clones and misses some; the assay was immunoSEQ multiplex PCR. The D gene and trimming were derived from the DNA, and the V and J assignments and clone size from that table. The table lists around 96,000 clones, around 96% of them singletons. V was clipped by 2 bases and J by 7 bases, with 14 bases between them. The CDR3 totals 14 residues. CDR1 and CDR2 from the germline V gene are MNHNS and SASEGT. The chain combines TRBV6-1 with TRBJ1-2, with TRBD1 as a possible D gene (6 bases). This clonotype was obtained from a human donor with active COVID-19. The donor label of this sample is uncertain. Sequences were obtained from peripheral blood. The CDR3 region is CASSELAGEGGYTF. CDR3 DNA sequence: TGTGCCAGCAGTGAATTGGCAGGGGAGGGTGGCTACACCTTC.